These 14 T cell receptor beta chains were all obtained from the same sample, sequenced in a study of blood T cell repertoires in COVID-19. TCRdb's table, derived via immunoSEQ multiplex PCR, lists solely in-frame clones and lacks some. The sample has just over 300,000 clones, just over 85% seen once. Sequenced: PBMCs or T cells enriched from blood (not recorded which). These receptors came from a man younger than 40 who had recovered from COVID-19.

This chain uses TRBV12-3 or TRBV12-4 with TRBJ2-7; D is possibly TRBD1 (7 bases). The CDR3 extends over 13 amino acids. The V gene lost 9 bases and the J gene lost 7 bases, with 19 bases spanning the gap. CDR3 region: CASRRGGAGEQYF. In DNA, the CDR3 is TGTGCCAGTAGGAGAGGGGGCGCGGGGGAGCAGTACTTC.

The CDR3 sequence: CASSLGRGNEQFF. The CDR3 nucleotides read TGCGCCAGCAGCCTTGGCAGGGGGAATGAGCAGTTCTTC. The V call is TRBV5-1, the J call TRBJ2-1, with 7 bases matching TRBD1. CDR3 length: 13 amino acids. V was pared by 4 bases and J by 7 bases, with 5 bases of the junction left unmatched. Germline assignment: CDR1 SGHRS and CDR2 YFSETQ.

This chain connects TRBV4-1 to TRBJ2-1, with TRBD2 as a possible D gene (5 bases). CDR3 size: 16 residues. Germline V lookup: CDR1 MGHRA, CDR2 YSYEKL. Trimming cost V 5 bases and J 5 bases, with 19 bases left between them. The CDR3 is CASSFPTRDPHNEQFF. The CDR3 DNA is TGCGCCAGCAGCTTTCCCACCCGGGATCCCCACAATGAGCAGTTCTTC.

The chain carries TRBV7-8 and TRBJ2-3, with D perhaps TRBD2 (6 bases). Germline values: CDR1 SGHVS, CDR2 FQNEAQ. Trimming pared 10 bases from V and 5 bases from J, leaving 19 bases between. This CDR3 has 14 amino acids. CDR3 sequence: CATGRRSRLDTQYF. The CDR3 DNA is TGTGCCACAGGGAGGCGGTCGCGTTTAGATACGCAGTATTTT.

The chain joins TRBV28 to TRBJ2-1; 9 positions agree with TRBD1. Germline V CDR1 and CDR2: MDHEN, SYDVKM. J was trimmed by 4 bases and V by 3 bases; bases with no gene match: 7. This CDR3 is built from 16 residues. CDR3 protein: CASSFFRTGVYNEQFF. In nucleotides, the CDR3 is TGTGCCAGCAGTTTTTTTCGGACAGGGGTTTACAATGAGCAGTTCTTC.

The chain combines TRBV4-1 with TRBJ2-6, with a weak D call TRBD1 (5 bases). CDR3 length equals 18 residues. The V end lost 0 bases, the J end lost 0 bases, and 12 bases lay between the germline ends. Per germline, CDR1 MGHRA and CDR2 YSYEKL. The CDR3 DNA sequence: TGCGCCAGCAGCCAAGAGCAGGGTTTCCGCTCTGGGGCCAACGTCCTGACTTTC. This codes for CASSQEQGFRSGANVLTF.

The J gene is TRBJ2-2, the V gene TRBV24-1; D perhaps matches TRBD1 (6 bases). Deletions cut 7 bases from V and 2 bases from J, with 16 bases between. CDR1 and CDR2 from the germline V gene are KGHDR and SFDVKD. The CDR3 is made up of 16 amino acids. In nucleotides, the CDR3 is TGTGCCACCAGCAAACATACAGGGTCCAACACCGGGGAGCTGTTTTTT. It encodes CATSKHTGSNTGELFF.

The genes are TRBV7-8 and TRBJ1-2, with D tentatively TRBD1 (5 bases). V lost 2 bases to trimming and J lost 4 bases, with 20 bases between them. The germline V gene has CDR1 SGHVS and CDR2 FQNEAQ. The CDR3 extends over 17 amino acids. The CDR3 is CASSLSATAVNRYGYTF. CDR3 nucleotides: TGTGCCAGCAGCTTATCTGCGACAGCTGTTAACCGCTATGGCTACACCTTC.

The chain combines TRBV30 with TRBJ1-1, with D perhaps TRBD1 (5 bases). Germline V gives CDR1 GTSNPN, CDR2 SVGIG (reference sequence). The V end was cut by 1 base, the J end by 0 bases, with 9 bases between. CDR3 length: 14 amino acids. CDR3 loop: CAWSAGLMNTEAFF. The CDR3 bases are TGTGCCTGGAGTGCAGGGTTAATGAACACTGAAGCTTTCTTT. The variable domain in full, completed from reference TRBV30 and TRBJ1-1, reads SQTIHQWPATLVQPVGSPLSLECTVEGTSNPNLYWYRQAAGRGLQLLFYSVGIGQISSEVPQNLSASRPQDRQFILSSKKLLLSDSGFYLCAWSAGLMNTEAFFGQGTRLTVV.

This clone was detected only once. The chain is built from TRBV11-2 and TRBJ1-2; 7 bases match TRBD1. Trimming at V came to 5 bases and at J to 0 bases, leaving 6 bases not matched to a gene. Germline assignment: CDR1 SGHAT and CDR2 FQNNGV. This CDR3 has 15 amino acids. The CDR3 loop reads CASSRPGTANYGYTF. The CDR3 coding sequence is TGTGCCAGCAGCAGACCCGGGACAGCTAACTATGGCTACACCTTC.

This chain links TRBV19 with TRBJ1-5, with D unclear. CDR3 length: 15 amino acids. Germline CDR1 reads LNHDA; CDR2 reads SQIVND (reference sequence). The germline V and J ends were trimmed by 3 bases and 4 bases, with 13 bases remaining between them. DNA of the CDR3: TGTGCCAGTAGTATTCCGTACTTGGTTAATCAGCCCCAGCATTTT. It yields the protein CASSIPYLVNQPQHF.

V usage is TRBV24-1 and J usage is TRBJ2-7, with 8 bases identical to TRBD2. The CDR3 loop spans 16 amino acids. V dropped 2 bases and J dropped 3; count of bases not matched to a gene: 8. The V gene's germline CDR1 is KGHDR and CDR2 SFDVKD. The CDR3 loop is CATSDSRAGVIYEQYF. The DNA for the CDR3 is TGTGCCACCAGTGATTCACGAGCGGGGGTAATCTACGAGCAGTACTTC.

The rearrangement links TRBV29-1 to TRBJ1-1; D perhaps matches TRBD1 (5 bases). The germline CDR1 and CDR2 sequences are SQVTM and ANQGSEA. The CDR3 has 13 amino acids. The V and J ends lost 6 bases and 0 bases respectively, with 11 bases between them. The CDR3 sequence is CSVGWDLNTEAFF. The CDR3, as DNA: TGCAGCGTGGGATGGGACTTGAACACTGAAGCTTTCTTT.

V gene TRBV6-5 combines with J gene TRBJ1-2; 9 nucleotides line up with TRBD1. This CDR3 has 15 amino acids. Germline trimming cut 4 bases from V and 2 bases from J; bases unmatched to any gene: 5. Germline V gene sequence: CDR1 MNHEY, CDR2 SVGAGI. The CDR3 DNA is TGTGCCAGCAGTTTCAGAACAGGGGGCAACTATGGCTACACCTTC. This codes for CASSFRTGGNYGYTF.